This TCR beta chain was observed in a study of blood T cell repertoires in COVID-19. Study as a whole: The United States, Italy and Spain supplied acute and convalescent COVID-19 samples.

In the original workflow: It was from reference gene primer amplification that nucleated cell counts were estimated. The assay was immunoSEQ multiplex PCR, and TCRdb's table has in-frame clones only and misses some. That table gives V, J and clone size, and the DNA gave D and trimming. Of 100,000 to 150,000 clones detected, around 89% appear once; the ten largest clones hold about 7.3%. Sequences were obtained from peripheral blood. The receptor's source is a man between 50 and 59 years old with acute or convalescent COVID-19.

The CDR3 sequence: CATSRDRRWADGGYTF. In nucleotides, the CDR3 is TGTGCCACCAGCAGAGATCGCAGGTGGGCTGACGGTGGCTACACCTTC. The chain carries TRBV15 and TRBJ1-2; no clear D gene. Germline V CDR1 and CDR2: LNHNV, YYDKDF (reference sequence). Trimming removed 0 bases from V and 7 bases from J, with 18 bases in between. The CDR3 is 16 amino acids. Using reference TRBV15 and TRBJ1-2 for the parts outside the CDR3, the full variable domain is DAMVIQNPRYQVTQFGKPVTLSCSQTLNHNVMYWYQQKSSQAPKLLFHYYDKDFNNEADTPDNFQSRRPNTSFCFLDIRSPGLGDTAMYLCATSRDRRWADGGYTFGSGTRLTVV.